These T cell receptor beta chains were read from a single sample in a study of molecular identifiers for immune sequencing clone quantification. TCRdb called the PCR reads again in MiXCR, with one record for every CDR3 protein. The repertoire holds some 94,000 distinct CDR3 sequences, with around a quarter as singletons. Sequenced sample: naive CD8+ T cells from blood, with Jurkat cell RNA spiked in. The receptors were sampled from a human donor in good health. Some libraries in this study had Jurkat cell RNA spiked in. The CDR3 runs from the conserved cysteine through the conserved F or W. A D gene is named only where the DNA matches it firmly.

D,J,V,CDR3
.,TRBJ2-3,TRBV20-1,CSASPDTQYF
.,TRBJ2-3,TRBV7-9,CASSSGVGAVGTDTQYF
.,TRBJ1-6,TRBV6-2/TRBV6-3,CASNRPYNSPLHF
.,TRBJ2-7,TRBV7-2,CASSPYIDVGGPYEQYF
.,TRBJ1-1,TRBV9,CASSVGGQTEAFF
.,TRBJ2-7,TRBV27,CASSPPLGYEQYF
TRBD2,TRBJ2-5,TRBV5-1,CASGPGTSGGETQYF
.,TRBJ1-5,TRBV9,CASSVGGWNQPQHF
.,TRBJ1-1,TRBV4-1,CASSQGGRLYTEAFF
.,TRBJ1-1,TRBV29-1,CSVRERAAEAFF
TRBD1,TRBJ1-1,TRBV3-1,CASSPQGDTEAFF
.,TRBJ2-7,TRBV28,CASSTHRVGLIYEQYF
.,TRBJ2-5,TRBV9,CASSDSQERSEQETQYF
TRBD1,TRBJ2-7,TRBV5-1,CASSLAPGQNYEQYF
.,TRBJ2-1,TRBV6-2/TRBV6-3,CASSPSGTPYNEQFF
TRBD2,TRBJ2-5,TRBV6-5,CASSSFRGRSGETQYF
TRBD1,TRBJ2-1,TRBV19,CASSSGTGGINEQFF
.,TRBJ1-1,TRBV6-2/TRBV6-3,CASSFKFMNTEAFF
.,TRBJ2-1,TRBV27,CASSGSYNEQFF
.,TRBJ2-1,TRBV5-1,CASSLGPLDEQFF
.,TRBJ2-5,TRBV6-2/TRBV6-3,CASSYEGGSQETQYF
.,TRBJ2-7,TRBV20-1,CSARGHLSYEQYF
.,TRBJ2-3,TRBV27,CASSLWNTDTQYF
.,TRBJ2-3,TRBV12-3/TRBV12-4,CASSPGLFTDTQYF
.,TRBJ1-1,TRBV4-1,CASSQVVRGRGNTEAFF
TRBD2,TRBJ2-7,TRBV28,CASSLIRAGVQEQYF
.,TRBJ1-5,TRBV4-3,CASSQDWVGNQPQHF
.,TRBJ2-7,TRBV27,CASSFGVGAYERYF
TRBD2,TRBJ2-7,TRBV7-9,CASSLVGSGGNPYEQYF
.,TRBJ1-6,TRBV6-1,CASSEALRSYNSPLHF
.,TRBJ2-7,TRBV28,CASSFYNYEQYF
.,TRBJ2-1,TRBV5-6,CASSYPHGGYSYNEQFF
TRBD1,TRBJ1-1,TRBV27,CASSLGQGALTEAFF
.,TRBJ2-7,TRBV6-2/TRBV6-3,CASSYLSQAGEQYF
TRBD2,TRBJ2-5,TRBV20-1,CSARDKGTSGGVLETQYF
.,TRBJ2-1,TRBV11-2,CARRPPLTVVAYEQFF
.,TRBJ1-1,TRBV10-3,CAISEGAGALDTEAFF
TRBD1,TRBJ2-2,TRBV20-1,CSAINRDRVITNTGELFF
TRBD2,TRBJ2-5,TRBV5-1,CASSHIGSGRAEETQYF
.,TRBJ1-4,TRBV7-9,CAPTPYATNEKLFF
.,TRBJ2-7,TRBV19,CASSDPWGGYEQYF
.,TRBJ2-2,TRBV24-1,CATSEGTITGELLF